The 6 T cell receptor beta chains below were found in one sample sequenced in a study of tumor and adjacent non-tumor tissue in lung cancer. This sample's RNA came from whole unsorted tissue. The normal lung tissue was taken more than 3 cm from the tumor edge. The library came from three nested PCR rounds adapted from ARM-PCR protocols. TCRdb analysed the multiplex PCR reads with MiXCR anew, one entry per CDR3 protein. The table includes 90,000 to 100,000 distinct CDR3 sequences, approximately 80% detected once. Sequencing used distant non-tumor lung tissue. These receptors were obtained from a man aged 55 to 69 with small cell lung cancer.

The J gene is TRBJ2-7, the V gene TRBV11-2; D is undetermined. This CDR3 has 13 amino acids. V was trimmed by 1 base and J by 13 bases, leaving 17 bases between them. Germline V gene data show CDR1 as SGHAT and CDR2 as FQNNGV. In nucleotides, the CDR3 is TGTGCCAGCAGCTTAGCTGGCCCCTACGATCAATACGTC. Its protein is CASSLAGPYDQYV.

Notes on this clonotype: A much larger clone sits a single nucleotide away, making a read error possible. The chain has TRBV28 and TRBJ2-7, with 10 bases aligning to TRBD2. With 4 bases clipped from V and 3 bases from J, the junction kept 6 bases outside the gene matches. CDR3 length equals 15 residues. CDR1 is MDHEN and CDR2 is SYDVKM in the germline V gene. The CDR3 reads CASSSELAGYYEQYF. The CDR3 coding sequence is TGTGCCAGCAGTTCGGAACTAGCGGGATACTACGAGCAGTACTTC.

With respect to this clonotype: One junction end does not reproduce the germline sequence, and a read error may be involved. The CDR3 bases are TGTGCCAGCACTAGCTCGAACACCGGAGAGCTGTTTTTT. Its protein product is CASTSSNTGELFF. The chain has TRBV6-6 and TRBJ2-2; D is perhaps TRBD2 (5 bases). This CDR3 is built from 13 residues. Germline loops: CDR1 MNHNY, CDR2 SVGAGI (reference sequence).

This clonotype has only one observation. Its ends do not fully match the called genes, so a read error is possible. The V gene is TRBV6-1, the J gene TRBJ2-2; a weak D match, TRBD2 (5 bases). The CDR3 totals 14 residues. Looked up from germline, CDR1 is MNHNS and CDR2 is SASEGT. CDR3 amino acids: CASSERQDAGELFF. The CDR3, as DNA: TGTGCCAGCAGTGAAAGGCAGGACGCCGGGGAGCTGTTCTTT.

In regard to this clonotype: Germline is not matched at one junction end, which may reflect a read error. This rearrangement joins TRBV6-5 to TRBJ1-6; no definite D call. Germline loops: CDR1 MNHEY, CDR2 SVGAGI. The CDR3 extends over 14 amino acids. CDR3 protein: CASSYEAYNSPLHF. In nucleotides, the CDR3 is TGTGCCAGTAGTTATGAGGCTTATAATTCACCCCTCCACTTT.

This clonotype was observed many times. The chain couples TRBV29-1 to TRBJ2-1, with 10 bases lining up with TRBD1. CDR1 SQVTM and CDR2 ANQGSEA come from the germline V gene. V lost 7 bases, J lost 9 bases, and 6 bases stayed unmatched. There are 12 residues in the CDR3. The CDR3 nucleotides read TGCAGCGGCTACCGGGACAGGGGTGAGCAGTTCTTC. It codes for CSGYRDRGEQFF.